This is a list of T cell receptor beta chains from one sample in a study of technical replicates of blood from four donors. TCRdb's table, derived via immunoSEQ multiplex PCR, lists solely in-frame clones and lacks some. The sample consists of fewer than 90,000 clones, around 94% of them appearing once. Material: T cells isolated from PBMCs. Source of these receptors: a human donor in good health. Each CDR3 is given with its conserved first and last residue. A D gene is named only where the DNA matches it firmly. For some rows the clone size is stated as once, few or many, or as a class when expanded; others skip it.

v_gene,abundance,j_gene,d_gene,CDR3aa,CDR3nt
TRBV7-6,.,TRBJ1-1,.,CASSLEGGQGQGGTEAFF,TGTGCCAGCAGCTTAGAGGGGGGGCAAGGGCAGGGTGGCACTGAAGCTTTCTTT
TRBV29-1,.,TRBJ1-2,.,CSVEADYGYTF,TGCAGCGTTGAGGCGGACTATGGCTACACCTTC
TRBV27,.,TRBJ2-3,.,CASSSHTDTQYF,TGTGCCAGCAGTTCCCACACAGATACGCAGTATTTT
TRBV11-2,.,TRBJ2-1,.,CASSLDGGSYNEQFF,TGTGCCAGCAGCTTAGACGGGGGCTCCTACAATGAGCAGTTCTTC
TRBV11-3,few,TRBJ1-1,TRBD1,CASSLGQGPTEAFF,TGTGCCAGCAGCTTAGGACAGGGTCCCACTGAAGCTTTCTTT
TRBV27,.,TRBJ1-4,.,CASSQNYPVGELFF,TGTGCCAGCAGCCAAAACTATCCGGTGGGAGAACTGTTTTTT
TRBV7-6,.,TRBJ1-3,TRBD1,CASSLADRGSWSSGNTIYF,TGTGCCAGCAGCTTAGCGGACAGGGGATCTTGGAGCTCTGGAAACACCATATATTTT
TRBV20-1,.,TRBJ2-7,.,CSAHSSYEQYF,TGCAGTGCGCATAGCTCCTACGAGCAGTACTTC
TRBV28,once,TRBJ1-5,TRBD1,CASITPWGAGGNGNQPQHF,TGTGCCAGCATTACACCCTGGGGGGCAGGGGGCAACGGCAATCAGCCCCAGCATTTT
TRBV5-1,once,TRBJ2-7,TRBD1,CASSGQGRTYEQYF,TGCGCCAGCAGCGGACAGGGGCGAACTTACGAGCAGTACTTC
TRBV18,.,TRBJ1-1,.,CASSPFEQKNTEAFF,TGTGCCAGCTCACCATTTGAACAGAAGAACACTGAAGCTTTCTTT
TRBV5-1,.,TRBJ2-7,.,CASSFGKNYEQYF,TGCGCCAGCAGCTTCGGTAAAAACTACGAGCAGTACTTC
TRBV5-4,.,TRBJ2-5,TRBD1,CASRLTGVEETQYF,TGTGCCAGCAGATTGACAGGGGTAGAAGAGACCCAGTACTTC
TRBV4-1,once,TRBJ2-1,TRBD2,CASSSGRVNEQFF,TGCGCCAGCTCTAGCGGGAGGGTCAATGAGCAGTTCTTC
TRBV2,.,TRBJ1-2,.,CASSQDTLNYGYTF,TGTGCCAGCAGCCAGGACACCCTTAACTATGGCTACACCTTC
TRBV11-3,.,TRBJ1-2,.,CASSAPGQINYGYTF,TGTGCCAGCAGCGCCCCAGGACAGATTAACTATGGCTACACCTTC
TRBV7-8,once,TRBJ1-2,.,CASSLFTGSVSAYGYTF,TGTGCCAGCAGCTTATTTACAGGGTCGGTATCAGCCTATGGCTACACCTTC
TRBV6-6,.,TRBJ1-2,TRBD1,CASSYLGTGEQGYTF,TGTGCCAGCAGTTATTTGGGGACAGGGGAACAGGGCTACACCTTC
TRBV7-9,.,TRBJ1-6,TRBD1,CASSPRQGTYSYNSPLHF,TGTGCCAGCAGCCCGCGACAGGGGACATACTCCTATAATTCACCCCTCCACTTT
TRBV5-6,.,TRBJ2-1,.,CASSLGPPGYNEQFF,TGTGCCAGCAGCTTGGGCCCCCCCGGGTACAATGAGCAGTTCTTC
TRBV27,.,TRBJ2-1,TRBD2,CASTSSGAYNEQFF,TGTGCCAGCACTTCTAGCGGAGCCTACAATGAGCAGTTCTTC
TRBV4-1,.,TRBJ2-7,.,CASSQVPGLVLHEQYF,TGCGCCAGCAGCCAAGTCCCCGGGTTAGTTCTCCACGAGCAGTACTTC
TRBV7-9,.,TRBJ2-1,TRBD2,CASSLALGGSSSYNEQFF,TGTGCCAGCAGCTTAGCCCTGGGCGGGAGTAGCTCCTACAATGAGCAGTTCTTC
TRBV6-5,.,TRBJ1-2,TRBD1,CASSSIGGGYGYTF,TGTGCCAGCAGTTCCATAGGGGGCGGTTATGGCTACACCTTC
TRBV1,.,TRBJ1-1,.,CTSSLGQGAGTEAFF,TGCACCAGCAGTTTAGGACAGGGGGCAGGCACTGAAGCTTTCTTT
TRBV11-3,.,TRBJ1-1,.,CASSLEGWASMNTEAFF,TGTGCCAGCAGCTTGGAGGGTTGGGCCTCCATGAACACTGAAGCTTTCTTT
TRBV5-1,.,TRBJ2-7,TRBD1,CASSLGTGQVSYEQYF,TGCGCCAGCAGCCTGGGGACGGGACAGGTCTCCTACGAGCAGTACTTC
TRBV9,.,TRBJ2-5,.,CASSVNSHQETQYF,TGTGCCAGCAGCGTAAACTCCCACCAAGAGACCCAGTACTTC
TRBV13,few,TRBJ1-1,.,CASSLVGGRTEAFF,TGTGCCAGCAGCTTAGTTGGGGGGAGAACTGAAGCTTTCTTT
TRBV5-6,.,TRBJ2-1,TRBD1,CASSLALGTGDNEQFF,TGTGCCAGCAGCTTGGCTTTGGGGACAGGGGACAATGAGCAGTTCTTC
TRBV29-1,.,TRBJ2-1,TRBD1,CSSDRGRDNEQFF,TGCAGCTCAGACAGGGGGCGAGACAATGAGCAGTTCTTC
TRBV2,.,TRBJ1-5,.,CASSDLRGNQPQHF,TGTGCCAGCAGTGATCTTCGAGGCAATCAGCCCCAGCATTTT
TRBV9,.,TRBJ1-3,.,CASSVADRGNTIYF,TGTGCCAGCAGCGTAGCCGACAGGGGAAACACCATATATTTT
TRBV5-4,.,TRBJ2-1,.,CASSYTSGTWAGNEQFF,TGTGCCAGCAGTTACACCTCTGGGACTTGGGCGGGCAATGAGCAGTTCTTC
TRBV2,.,TRBJ1-5,.,CASRHRKDSNQPQHF,TGTGCCAGCAGACACAGAAAAGATAGCAATCAGCCCCAGCATTTT
TRBV4-1,.,TRBJ2-1,TRBD2,CASSRSQGLAGSEQFF,TGCGCCAGCAGCCGAAGCCAGGGACTAGCGGGAAGTGAGCAGTTCTTC
TRBV7-9,once,TRBJ2-1,.,CASSFIGRSYNEQFF,TGTGCCAGCAGCTTTATCGGTCGCTCCTACAATGAGCAGTTCTTC
TRBV11-3,.,TRBJ1-1,.,CASSPTRANTEAFF,TGTGCCAGCAGCCCCACGCGGGCCAACACTGAAGCTTTCTTT
TRBV2,.,TRBJ1-2,TRBD1,CASSEALRGNYGYTF,TGTGCCAGCAGTGAAGCGCTCAGGGGGAACTATGGCTACACCTTC
TRBV28,.,TRBJ2-7,TRBD2,CASSYDLMDSGRSEYEQYF,TGTGCCAGCAGTTACGACCTAATGGATAGCGGGAGGTCGGAGTACGAGCAGTACTTC
TRBV12-2,.,TRBJ2-1,.,CASRPSAWGLATSYNEQFF,TGTGCAAGTCGCCCCTCCGCCTGGGGACTAGCAACATCCTACAATGAGCAGTTCTTC
TRBV28,.,TRBJ2-7,TRBD1,CASSLTPRDRVPSYEQYF,TGTGCCAGCAGTTTAACCCCCCGGGACAGGGTCCCATCCTACGAGCAGTACTTC
TRBV11-3,.,TRBJ2-7,TRBD1,CASSYPRQGASYEQYF,TGTGCCAGCAGCTACCCACGACAGGGTGCATCCTACGAGCAGTACTTC
TRBV10-2,.,TRBJ1-5,.,CASRDFLDSNQPQHF,TGCGCCAGCAGAGACTTCTTAGATAGCAATCAGCCCCAGCATTTT
TRBV6-5,.,TRBJ1-1,.,CASSSRTAHPLVEAFF,TGTGCCAGCAGTTCGAGGACAGCCCACCCGCTGGTTGAAGCTTTCTTT
TRBV2,.,TRBJ2-3,.,CASSERSGTQYF,TGTGCCAGCAGTGAACGTTCGGGTACGCAGTATTTT
TRBV19,.,TRBJ2-7,.,CASSSGTGGAYEQYF,TGTGCCAGTAGTAGCGGGACTGGCGGGGCCTACGAGCAGTACTTC
TRBV4-1,.,TRBJ2-5,.,CASSIADQETQYF,TGCGCCAGCAGTATAGCGGATCAAGAGACCCAGTACTTC
TRBV6-6,.,TRBJ2-1,.,CASSLYNEQFF,TGTGCCAGCAGCCTCTACAATGAGCAGTTCTTC
TRBV5-4,.,TRBJ2-7,TRBD2,CASSQGTSGSYEQYF,TGTGCCAGCAGCCAAGGGACTAGCGGGAGCTACGAGCAGTACTTC